The sequence of this T cell receptor (beta chain) was determined in a study of blood T cell repertoires in COVID-19. Overall study context: From the United States, Italy and Spain came samples of acute and convalescent COVID-19. PBMCs, B-cell-depleted T cells, or T cells were the source of the cDNA or gDNA that made up the material.

Per the authors' pipeline: It was from reference gene primer amplification that nucleated cell counts were estimated. Method: immunoSEQ multiplex PCR; TCRdb's copy keeps in-frame clones and lacks some. V, J and clone size are taken as reported in that table, and D and trimming were inferred from the DNA itself. This sample has about 73,000 clones, with 75% to 85% found just once. The CDR3 sequence is 18 residues long. Trimming at V came to 0 bases and at J to 5 bases, leaving 7 bases not matched to a gene. CDR1 KGHSH and CDR2 LQKENI come from the germline V gene. The chain has TRBV18 and TRBJ2-2; 12 nucleotides agree with TRBD2. This clonotype was obtained from a woman aged 55-69 years with acute or convalescent COVID-19. The source material was peripheral blood. CDR3 residues: CASSPPRTSGDGTGELFF. CDR3 DNA sequence: TGTGCCAGCTCACCACCGAGGACTAGCGGGGACGGAACCGGGGAGCTGTTTTTT.